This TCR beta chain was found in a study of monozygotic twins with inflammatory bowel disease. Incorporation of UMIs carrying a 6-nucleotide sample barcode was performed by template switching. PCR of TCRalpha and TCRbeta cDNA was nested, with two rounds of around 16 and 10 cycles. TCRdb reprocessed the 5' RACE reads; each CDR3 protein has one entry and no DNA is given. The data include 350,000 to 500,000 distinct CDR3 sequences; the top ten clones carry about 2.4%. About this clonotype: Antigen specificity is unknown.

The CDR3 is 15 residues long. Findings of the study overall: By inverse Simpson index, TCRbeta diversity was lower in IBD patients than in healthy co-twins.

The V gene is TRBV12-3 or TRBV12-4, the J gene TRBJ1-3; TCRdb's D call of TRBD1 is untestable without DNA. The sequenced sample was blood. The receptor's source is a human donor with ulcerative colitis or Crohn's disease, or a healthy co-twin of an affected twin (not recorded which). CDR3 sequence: CASSLQGNSGNTIYF.